The entry below gives a single TCR beta chain sequence along with its context. Antigen specificity is unknown. The data originate from a study of cytomegalovirus exposure and HLA in healthy donors. Background on the study: The roughly 120 validation repertoires matched the 666 first-cohort repertoires in platform, a later analysis reported. Whole-study results and caveats: Some TCR beta chains (more than 150 of them) were listed as cytomegalovirus-associated.

Measured with immunoSEQ multiplex PCR; TCRdb has only the in-frame clones, and not every one. The repertoire holds some 140,000 clones, with 70% to 90% as singletons. The receptor comes from a man aged 18 to 29 in good health and CMV-seronegative. Sequencing was carried out using PBMCs.

CDR3 region: CARGGGTANNQPQHF. The CDR3 bases are TGTGCCAGAGGGGGTGGGACAGCGAACAATCAGCCCCAGCATTTT. The chain carries TRBV7-8 and TRBJ1-5, with 7 bases identical to TRBD1. CDR1 is SGHVS and CDR2 is FQNEAQ in the germline V gene. The CDR3 length is 15 residues. Trimming at V came to 9 bases and at J to 3 bases, leaving 11 bases not matched to a gene.